This T cell receptor (beta chain) was found in a study of T cell changes during pregnancy in multiple sclerosis. Here immunoSEQ multiplex PCR was the method, and the copy in TCRdb shows in-frame clones only, minus some. The repertoire holds about 64,000 clones, with around 91% as singletons. CDR1 SGHTS and CDR2 YDEGEE come from the germline V gene. CDR3 length: 14 residues. V was trimmed by 3 bases and J by 9 bases, leaving 13 bases between them. This sequence joins TRBV5-8 and TRBJ1-6; D is undetermined. The receptor was derived from a female donor in good health, enrolled as a control in a pregnancy study. The source material was peripheral blood, sampled in the second trimester of pregnancy. CDR3 sequence (DNA): TGTGCCAGCAGCTCGGACGTTGGGAGTTCACCCCTCCACTTT. This gives the protein CASSSDVGSSPLHF.